The 8 T cell receptor beta chains given below trace back to one sample, sequenced in a study of monozygotic twins with inflammatory bowel disease. TCRdb reprocessed the 5' RACE reads and reports one entry per CDR3 protein, with no DNA. The sample spans 300,000 to 400,000 distinct CDR3 sequences; the ten largest clones claim just over 2.5%. Sequencing was performed on blood. All receptors derive from a human donor with ulcerative colitis or Crohn's disease, or a healthy co-twin of an affected twin (not recorded which).

The rearrangement uses TRBV9 and TRBJ2-3. From germline, CDR1 is SGDLS and CDR2 YYNGEE. CDR3 length: 14 residues. CDR3 sequence reads: CASSVRSRTDTQYF. Looking up the rest from reference TRBV9 and TRBJ2-3 gives the full variable domain: DSGVTQTPKHLITATGQRVTLRCSPRSGDLSVYWYQQSLDQGLQFLIQYYNGEERAKGNILERFSAQQFPDLHSELNLSSLELGDSALYFCASSVRSRTDTQYFGPGTRLTVL.

The J gene is TRBJ2-1, the V gene TRBV29-1; TCRdb's D call of TRBD2 is untestable without DNA. Germline-derived CDR1 and CDR2 are SQVTM and ANQGSEA. The CDR3 loop spans 15 amino acids. Here the CDR3 reads CSVKGPRQLQWEQFF.

The chain links TRBV7-6 to TRBJ2-7; there is no DNA to check the TCRdb D call of TRBD1. CDR1 is SGHVS and CDR2 is FNYEAQ in the germline V gene. The CDR3 extends over 15 amino acids. Here the CDR3 reads CASSLTRGGRNEQYF.

The chain uses TRBV24-1 and TRBJ2-7; absent DNA, TCRdb's TRBD1 call cannot be checked. CDR3 length equals 15 residues. Germline V gene data show CDR1 as KGHDR and CDR2 as SFDVKD. CDR3 residues: CATSDTGQGSYEQYF.

The rearrangement joins TRBV5-6 to TRBJ2-3. The CDR3 runs to 15 residues. Per the germline V gene, CDR1 is SGHDT and CDR2 is YYEEEE. CDR3 protein: CASSGIDRSTDTQYF.

This chain links TRBV5-1 with TRBJ2-2; as DNA is missing, the TRBD1 call by TCRdb cannot be tested. The V gene's germline CDR1 is SGHRS and CDR2 YFSETQ. CDR3 length equals 15 residues. The CDR3 protein is CASRKWTGGTGELFF.

The chain combines TRBV6-1 with TRBJ2-3; the D call of TRBD2 rests on TCRdb alone, since no DNA is present to check it. The CDR3 has 15 residues. Germline assignment: CDR1 MNHNS and CDR2 SASEGT. CDR3 loop: CASSDRSGGVDTQYF.

This chain uses TRBV12-3 or TRBV12-4 with TRBJ2-5; TCRdb proposes TRBD1, but this gene call is untestable without DNA. The CDR3 spans 11 residues. This CDR3 is CASTLGETQYF.